This T cell receptor beta chain derives from a study of blood T cell repertoires in COVID-19 (dated by TCRdb to the early 2020s). Regarding the research as a whole: Samples from collaborators originated in the United States, Italy and Spain and spanned both the acute and convalescent phases of COVID-19. The prospective study material was composed of cDNA or gDNA derived from T cells, B-cell-depleted T cells, or PBMCs. Subjects who had been exposed to COVID-19, were actively infected with it, or had recovered from it provided the deeply sampled blood TCRbeta repertoires that made up the dataset. The repertoires were made available in a free public database intended to serve as a resource for research on the immune response to SARS-CoV-2. The samples were drawn from the first 160 participants of the ongoing ImmuneRACE study and from 1,254 subjects provided by 6 global collaborators. Nearly every sample came with metadata listing a de-identified subject ID, COVID-19 status, age in years and sex. Where HLA class I and class II types were available, the types were taken from metadata supplied by the sample provider, not from assay-based typing. Findings and caveats that apply to the study as a whole: The quantity of clinical and demographic metadata differed by source and by participant and was supplied without curation.

One collaborating source in Seattle enrolled patients while the patients were actively infected and followed the patients over time throughout the course of disease. Whole blood was collected in K2EDTA tubes by collaborating institutions according to the institutions' own protocols. Collaborator samples were shipped for TCRbeta analysis as frozen whole blood, isolated PBMCs, or DNA extracted from either sample type. The germline V and J ends show losses of 5 bases and 4 bases respectively, and no gene match explains 12 bases of the junction. Reading from cysteine to phenylalanine, the CDR3 counts 16 amino acids. Only CDR3 DNA is held: 48 bases, read in frame from base 1. Reading the germline V gene (reference sequence) gives CDR1 MNHEY and CDR2 SMNVEV. Remarks on this clone: Its binding antigen is unknown. Base qualities are missing; no much larger clone stands one base away.

The immunoSEQ Assay, a bias-controlled multiplex PCR, was used to amplify TCRbeta CDR3 regions from genomic DNA. The paper's processing steps were these. The number of nucleated cells in each sample was estimated from the amplification of reference gene primers within the assay. To quantify the absolute abundance of each unique TCRbeta CDR3 rearrangement, sequence reads were collapsed and filtered. Productive Simpson clonality was computed per sample as the square root of Simpson's diversity index over productive rearrangements. The table was pulled from immuneACCESS by TCRdb, which kept in-frame rearrangements only. Such tables lose some clones; where checked, under half of the loss comes from unresolved V genes, and the rest has no known cause. Clone size and V and J calls were adopted from that table, with D and trimming inferred from the DNA. This sample is represented by 450,000 or so clones; 70% to 90% of them were singletons. The ten top clones hold about 1.6% of the sample.

The V and J genes are TRBV27 and TRBJ2-3, and 7 bases in between align with TRBD2. What was sequenced was peripheral blood. This receptor was taken from a woman aged 40 to 49 with COVID-19, enrolled during active disease. The DNA sequence is given as TGTGCCAGCAGTCCACAACTAGCGTTTGTGGCAGATACGCAGTATTTT. It codes for CASSPQLAFVADTQYF.